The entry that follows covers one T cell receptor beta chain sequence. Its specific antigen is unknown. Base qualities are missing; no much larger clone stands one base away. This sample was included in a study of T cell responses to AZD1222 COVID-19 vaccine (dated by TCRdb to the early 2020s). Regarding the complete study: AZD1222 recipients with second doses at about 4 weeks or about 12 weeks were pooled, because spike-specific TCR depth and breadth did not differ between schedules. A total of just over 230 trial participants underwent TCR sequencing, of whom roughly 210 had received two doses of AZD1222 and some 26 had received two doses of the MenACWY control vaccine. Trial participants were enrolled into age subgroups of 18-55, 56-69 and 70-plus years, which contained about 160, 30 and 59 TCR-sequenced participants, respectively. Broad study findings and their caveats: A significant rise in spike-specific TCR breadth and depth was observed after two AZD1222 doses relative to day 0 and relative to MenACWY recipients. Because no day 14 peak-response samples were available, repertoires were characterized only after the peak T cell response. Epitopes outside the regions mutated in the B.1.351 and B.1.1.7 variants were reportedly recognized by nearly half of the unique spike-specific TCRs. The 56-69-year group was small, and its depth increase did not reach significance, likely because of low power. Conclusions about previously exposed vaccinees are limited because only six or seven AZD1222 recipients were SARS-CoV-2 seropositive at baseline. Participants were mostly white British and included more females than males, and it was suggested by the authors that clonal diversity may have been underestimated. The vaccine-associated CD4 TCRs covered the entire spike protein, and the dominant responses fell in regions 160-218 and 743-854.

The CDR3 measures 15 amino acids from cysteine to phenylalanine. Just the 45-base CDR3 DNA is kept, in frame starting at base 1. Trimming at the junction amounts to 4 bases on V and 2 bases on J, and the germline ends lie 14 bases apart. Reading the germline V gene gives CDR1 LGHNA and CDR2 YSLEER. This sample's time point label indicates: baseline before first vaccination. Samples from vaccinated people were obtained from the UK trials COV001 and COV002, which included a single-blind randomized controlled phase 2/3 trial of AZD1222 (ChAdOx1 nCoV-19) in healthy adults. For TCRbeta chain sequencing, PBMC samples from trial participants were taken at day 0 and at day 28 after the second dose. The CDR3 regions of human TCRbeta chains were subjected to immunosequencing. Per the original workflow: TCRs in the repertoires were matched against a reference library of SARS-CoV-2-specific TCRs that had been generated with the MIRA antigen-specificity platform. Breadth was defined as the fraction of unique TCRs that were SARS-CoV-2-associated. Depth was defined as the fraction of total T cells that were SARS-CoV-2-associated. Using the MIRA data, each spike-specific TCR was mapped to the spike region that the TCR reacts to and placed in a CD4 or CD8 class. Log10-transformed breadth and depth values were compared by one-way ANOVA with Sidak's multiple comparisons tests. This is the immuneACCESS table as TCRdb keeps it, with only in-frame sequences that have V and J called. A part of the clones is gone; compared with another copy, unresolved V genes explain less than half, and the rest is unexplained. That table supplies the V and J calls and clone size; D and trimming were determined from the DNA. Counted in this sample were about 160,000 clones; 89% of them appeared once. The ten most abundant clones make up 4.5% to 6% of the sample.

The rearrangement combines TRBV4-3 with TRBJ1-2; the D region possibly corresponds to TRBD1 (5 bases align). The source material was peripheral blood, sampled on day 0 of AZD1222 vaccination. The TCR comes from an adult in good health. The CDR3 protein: CASSRNQEGNYGYTF. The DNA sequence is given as TGCGCCAGCAGCCGGAACCAGGAGGGGAACTATGGCTACACCTTC.